This TCR beta chain was identified during a study of blood T cell repertoires in COVID-19. Per germline, CDR1 SGHTA and CDR2 FQGNSA. Losses at the gene ends were 6 bases for V and 1 base for J; bases not matched to a gene: 10. The CDR3 is made up of 18 amino acids. The method was immunoSEQ multiplex PCR; TCRdb's version includes in-frame clones alone and lacks a portion of them. The sample consists of 130,000 to 150,000 clones, 82% of them appearing once. The chain uses TRBV7-2 and TRBJ1-3; 12 bases line up with TRBD1. Sequenced input: peripheral blood. The receptor's source is a human donor with acute or convalescent COVID-19. The donor label of this sample is uncertain. The CDR3 nucleotides read TGTGCCAGCAGGTTAAGACCGGGACAGGGGGCGTCTGGAAACACCATATATTTT. This gives the protein CASRLRPGQGASGNTIYF.